This paragraph covers one T cell receptor beta chain sequence. This entry belongs to a study of blood T cell repertoires in COVID-19. Turning to the study itself: Acute and convalescent COVID-19 specimens originated in the United States, Italy and Spain. PBMCs, B-cell-depleted T cells, or T cells were the source of the cDNA or gDNA that made up the material.

Original data processing: Reference gene primer amplification gave estimated nucleated cell counts. TCRdb's copy holds only in-frame clones and misses some; the assay was immunoSEQ multiplex PCR. From that table come the V and J calls and clone size; the DNA was used to work out D and trimming. The data contain over 60,000 clones, about 80% of them seen just once; the ten biggest clones take up about 11%. V gave up 4 bases and J gave up 3 bases; unmatched junction bases: 1. CDR3 length: 13 residues. Looked up from germline, CDR1 is SGHRS and CDR2 is YFSETQ. This chain joins TRBV5-1 and TRBJ2-5; 9 nucleotides align to TRBD1. The sequenced sample was peripheral blood. The receptor was derived from a human donor in a cohort sampled during active COVID-19. For the CDR3, the DNA is TGCGCCAGCAGCGGGACAGGGAAAGAGACCCAGTACTTC. It specifies CASSGTGKETQYF.